Listed here is a single T cell receptor beta chain. Its specific antigen is unknown. No much larger clone is present one base from it, and per-base qualities are unavailable. Within the sample, other DNA sequences also encode this same CDR3. The data were obtained in a study of beta chain features in type 1 diabetes (dated by TCRdb to 2016 to 2019). Background for the entire study: Patients and healthy donors did not differ in mean age, gender distribution, total cell number or subset yield. A total of about 100,000,000 sorted cells were examined across all samples, and RNA yield correlated strongly with the number of cells per subset. In the study, TCRB repertoires of sorted circulating CD4+ T cell subsets from recently diagnosed type 1 diabetes patients were compared with those of matched healthy donors. Regulatory and stem cell-like memory subsets were isolated from only 8 patients and about eight healthy donors, whereas naive and central memory subsets came from all 28 donors. Overall study results and their limits: Because cDNA was sequenced instead of genomic DNA, highly expressing activated cells could be over-represented, though the groups showed no difference in activation or CD3 levels. Only small numbers of individuals were included in the HLA sub-analyses, which left unresolved whether HLA type had any influence on TCRB rearrangement. Patients with type 1 diabetes made fewer insertions and deleted more nucleotides at VDJ recombination sites, implying thymic rearrangement abnormalities. Naive, central memory and regulatory TCRB repertoires appeared more similar among patients than among healthy donors. Shorter templates might have been favored by PCR, but patient and control samples were amplified and corrected together, so both groups would have been affected equally by any skew. Type 1 diabetes patients showed a moderate but significant shortening of TCRB CDR3 length in all four CD4+ subsets.

Its CDR3 holds 13 amino acids, cysteine through phenylalanine. The sequence is cut down to CDR3 DNA, 39 bases in frame from base 1. The V and J ends are trimmed by 2 bases and 1 base, leaving 4 bases between them. The germline V gene yields SGDLS for CDR1 and YYNGEE for CDR2. Each donor gave one peripheral blood draw, averaging approximately 110 mL, which was collected into heparinised tubes. Using a panel that included CD45RO, CCR7, CD25, CD127, CD95 and CD27, naive, central memory, regulatory and stem cell-like memory CD4+ T cells were sorted on a BD FACSAria II. Every sorted population had a purity above 95%. Right away, PBMCs were isolated by Lymphoprep density gradient centrifugation and were stained directly, with no culture step. Samples were stained and sorted in pairs, with one healthy donor and one patient per experiment, so that batch effects were minimized. The entire amount of isolated RNA was reverse transcribed using the High Capacity cDNA Reverse Transcription Kit, so the sequenced TCRB transcripts were expressed ones. Deep immunoSEQ sequencing was performed on naive, central memory and regulatory T cell samples, with an average of roughly 3.5 million total reads per sample. Sorted cells were lysed in RLT buffer, and RNA was extracted using DNase-treated RNeasy Micro or Mini kits according to cell number. Each cell subset was processed separately to prevent cross-contamination, with patient and healthy donor samples processed together. The immunoSEQ multiplex PCR was used to amplify TCRB sequences from cDNA, yielding 87-bp fragments that span the CDR3 region. Amplicons were sequenced on the Illumina HiSeq platform. The paper's processing steps were these. PCR bias was computationally corrected using synthetic template baselines, reads within Hamming distance 2 were collapsed, and singletons that could not be merged were discarded. Reads were aligned to IMGT to assign V, D and J genes, CDR3 length, and insertions or deletions at six rearrangement sites. Within each subset, clonotype counts were normalized to sorted cell number, after which true diversity and Gini coefficients were computed with the tcR R package. Repertoire sharing was quantified using the overlap coefficient calculated on TCRB nucleotide sequences. As a proxy for the pre-selection repertoire, out-of-frame TCRB sequences from naive cells were analyzed. The source is immuneACCESS, and TCRdb retained only in-frame sequences with V and J called. Part of the clones is not carried over; for the studies checked, unresolved V genes explain less than half of this, and the remainder is unexplained. From that table come the V and J calls and clone size; the DNA was used to work out D and trimming. This sample comprises under 450,000 clones, about 15% of them detected only once. The top ten clonotypes cover approximately 0.038% of the sample.

This receptor was taken from a man aged 25-45 years in good health. The sequenced material came from naive CD4+ T cells from blood. In the paper's terms, the cell subset or site label means: true naive CD4+ T cells. The receptor chain draws on TRBV9 and TRBJ2-1; a confident D gene designation cannot be given. The CDR3 protein sequence reads: CASSVESYNEQFF. The DNA sequence is given as TGTGCCAGCAGCGTGGAATCCTACAATGAGCAGTTCTTC.